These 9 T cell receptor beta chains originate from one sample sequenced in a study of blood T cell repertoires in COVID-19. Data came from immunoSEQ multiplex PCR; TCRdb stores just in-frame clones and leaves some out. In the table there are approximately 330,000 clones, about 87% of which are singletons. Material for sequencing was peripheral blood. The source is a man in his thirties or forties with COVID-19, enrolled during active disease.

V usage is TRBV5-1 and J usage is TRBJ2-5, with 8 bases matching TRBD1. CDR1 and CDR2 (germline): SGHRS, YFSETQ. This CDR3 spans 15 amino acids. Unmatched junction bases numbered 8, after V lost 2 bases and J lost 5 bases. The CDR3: CASSLPTGDGETQYF. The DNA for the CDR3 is TGCGCCAGCAGCTTACCGACAGGGGATGGGGAGACCCAGTACTTC.

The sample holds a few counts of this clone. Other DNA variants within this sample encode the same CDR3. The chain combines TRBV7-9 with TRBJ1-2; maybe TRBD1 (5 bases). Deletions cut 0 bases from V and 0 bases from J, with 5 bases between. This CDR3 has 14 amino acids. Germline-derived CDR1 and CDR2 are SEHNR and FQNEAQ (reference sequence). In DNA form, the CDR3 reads TGTGCCAGCAGCTTAGCAGGGGCTAACTATGGCTACACCTTC. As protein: CASSLAGANYGYTF.

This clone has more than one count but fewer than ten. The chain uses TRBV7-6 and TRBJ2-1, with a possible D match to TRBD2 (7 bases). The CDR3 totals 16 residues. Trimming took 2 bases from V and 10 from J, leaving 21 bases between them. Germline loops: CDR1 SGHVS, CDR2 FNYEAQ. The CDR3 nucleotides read TGTGCCAGCAGCTTACTAGGGGGGGTCCGTGGAGGGGAGCAGTTCTTC. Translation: CASSLLGGVRGGEQFF. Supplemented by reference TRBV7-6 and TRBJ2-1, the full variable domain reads GAGVSQSPRYKVTKRGQDVALRCDPISGHVSLYWYRQALGQGPEFLTYFNYEAQQDKSGLPNDRFSAERPEGSISTLTIQRTEQRDSAMYRCASSLLGGVRGGEQFFGPGTRLTVL.

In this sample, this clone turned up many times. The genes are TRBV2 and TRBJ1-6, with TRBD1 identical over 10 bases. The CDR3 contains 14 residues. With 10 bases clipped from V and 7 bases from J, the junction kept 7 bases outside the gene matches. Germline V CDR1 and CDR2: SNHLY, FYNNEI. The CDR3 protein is CATFKDRGNSPLHF. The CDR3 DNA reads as TGTGCCACATTTAAGGACAGGGGGAATTCACCCCTCCACTTT.

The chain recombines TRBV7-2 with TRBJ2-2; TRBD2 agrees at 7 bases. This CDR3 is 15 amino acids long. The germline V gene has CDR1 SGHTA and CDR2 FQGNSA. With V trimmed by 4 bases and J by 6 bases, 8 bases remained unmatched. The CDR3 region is CASSWGGPVAGELFF. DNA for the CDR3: TGTGCCAGCAGCTGGGGAGGGCCCGTCGCCGGGGAGCTGTTTTTT.

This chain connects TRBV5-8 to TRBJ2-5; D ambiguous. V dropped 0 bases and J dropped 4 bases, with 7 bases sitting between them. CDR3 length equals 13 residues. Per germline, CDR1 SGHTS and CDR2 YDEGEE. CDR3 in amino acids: CASSLELPETQYF. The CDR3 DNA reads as TGTGCCAGCAGCTTGGAACTCCCAGAGACCCAGTACTTC.

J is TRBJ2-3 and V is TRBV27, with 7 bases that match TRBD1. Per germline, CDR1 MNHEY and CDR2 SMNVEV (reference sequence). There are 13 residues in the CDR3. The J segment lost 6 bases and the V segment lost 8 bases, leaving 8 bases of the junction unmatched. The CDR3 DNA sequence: TGTGCCAGCTCACAGGGGATGGGGGATACGCAGTATTTT. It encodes CASSQGMGDTQYF.

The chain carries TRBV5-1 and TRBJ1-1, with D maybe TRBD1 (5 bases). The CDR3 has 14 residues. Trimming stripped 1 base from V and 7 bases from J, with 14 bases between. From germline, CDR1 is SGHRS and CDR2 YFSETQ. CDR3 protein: CASSLSSADNEAFF. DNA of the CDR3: TGCGCCAGCAGCTTGTCTTCGGCGGACAATGAAGCTTTCTTT. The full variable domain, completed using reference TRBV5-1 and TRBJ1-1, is KAGVTQTPRYLIKTRGQQVTLSCSPISGHRSVSWYQQTPGQGLQFLFEYFSETQRNKGNFPGRFSGRQFSNSRSEMNVSTLELGDSALYLCASSLSSADNEAFFGQGTRLTVV.

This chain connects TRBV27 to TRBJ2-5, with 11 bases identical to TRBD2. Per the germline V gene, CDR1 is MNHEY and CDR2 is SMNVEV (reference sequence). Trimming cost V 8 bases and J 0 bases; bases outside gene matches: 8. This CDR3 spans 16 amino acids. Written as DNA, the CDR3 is TGTGCCAGCTTATCTAGCGGGGGGCCATACCAAGAGACCCAGTACTTC. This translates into CASLSSGGPYQETQYF.